These 9 T cell receptor beta chains were all obtained from the same sample, sequenced in a study of blood T cell repertoires in COVID-19. Here immunoSEQ multiplex PCR was the method, and the copy in TCRdb shows in-frame clones only, minus some. This table holds roughly 170,000 clones, around 83% found once. Input material: PBMCs or T cells enriched from blood (not recorded which). These TCRs come from a woman aged 45-60 years in a cohort exposed to, infected with or recovered from COVID-19 (not recorded which).

This clone was observed once. The chain uses TRBV6-5 and TRBJ2-7; 10 bases map to TRBD1. CDR1 MNHEY and CDR2 SVGAGI come from the germline V gene. The CDR3 runs to 14 residues. V shed 6 bases and J 4 bases; nucleotides not matched to a gene: 6. CDR3 sequence: CASRGDRGLYEQYF. As DNA, the CDR3 is TGTGCCAGCAGGGGCGACAGGGGGCTTTACGAGCAGTACTTC.

This rearrangement joins TRBV2 to TRBJ1-2, with 7 bases lining up with TRBD1. There are 16 residues in the CDR3. Germline values: CDR1 SNHLY, CDR2 FYNNEI. Germline trimming cut 0 bases from V and 2 bases from J; bases unmatched to any gene: 6. This chain's CDR3 is CASSEAHKTGNYGYTF. The CDR3 nucleotides read TGTGCCAGCAGTGAAGCGCACAAGACAGGGAACTATGGCTACACCTTC.

The chain has TRBV5-6 and TRBJ1-2; possible D gene TRBD1, 5 bases. In germline, CDR1 is SGHDT, CDR2 YYEEEE. The CDR3 length is 13 residues. V lost 0 bases to trimming and J lost 3 bases, with 6 bases between them. CDR3 in DNA: TGTGCCAGCAGCTTGGCCAGGGACTATGGCTACACCTTC. It translates to CASSLARDYGYTF.

The CDR3 loop reads CASSPLTGERCGSAKLFF. For the CDR3, the DNA is TGTGCCAGTAGTCCCCTTACAGGTGAGCGTTGTGGTAGTGCAAAACTGTTTTTT. The genes are TRBV19 and TRBJ1-4; TRBD1 might be the D (5 bases). This CDR3 contains 18 residues. Germline CDR1 reads LNHDA; CDR2 reads SQIVND (reference sequence). Trimming took 5 bases from V and 10 from J, leaving 29 bases between them.

The chain employs TRBV3-1 (or the pseudogene TRBV3-2) and TRBJ1-5, with D maybe TRBD1 (5 bases). Germline V gene lookup returns CDR1 LGHDT and CDR2 YNNKEL (reference sequence). Trimming left V 1 base short and J 7 bases short, with 11 bases between. The CDR3 runs 14 residues. The CDR3 here is CASSQGGGKQPQHF. The CDR3 DNA is TGTGCCAGCAGCCAAGGGGGGGGGAAACAGCCCCAGCATTTT.

This clone was found a few times. This chain links TRBV12-3 or TRBV12-4 with TRBJ1-1; the D is unclear. The length of the CDR3 is 13 residues. V was pared by 2 bases and J by 8 bases, with 12 bases between. CDR3: CASSLLGYVEAFF. The CDR3 DNA follows: TGTGCCAGCAGTTTACTCGGTTACGTCGAAGCTTTCTTT.

V gene TRBV27 combines with J gene TRBJ1-5; 7 bases are a match to TRBD1. Per germline, CDR1 MNHEY and CDR2 SMNVEV (reference sequence). CDR3 length equals 15 residues. Trimming at V came to 8 bases and at J to 2 bases, leaving 9 bases not matched to a gene. The CDR3 DNA reads TGTGCCAGCCAGGACAGGTCAATGGGCAATCAGCCCCAGCATTTT. Translating it yields CASQDRSMGNQPQHF.

The chain has TRBV7-9 and TRBJ1-6; 7 bases map to TRBD1. Germline CDR1 and CDR2: SEHNR and FQNEAQ (reference sequence). V was clipped by 5 bases and J by 2 bases; unmatched bases: 3. The length of the CDR3 is 15 residues. The CDR3 DNA is TGTGCCAGCAGCCGGGACAGTCCCTATAATTCACCCCTCCACTTT. Amino acids: CASSRDSPYNSPLHF.

Concerning this clone: Distinct nucleotide sequences in the sample also encode this CDR3. This chain uses TRBV19 with TRBJ2-7; D might be TRBD1 (6 bases). Trimming left V 5 bases short and J 1 base short, with 9 bases between. The CDR3 has 13 residues. CDR1 is LNHDA, CDR2 SQIVND, per germline (reference sequence). In DNA, the CDR3 is TGTGCCAGTAGTCTGGACAGTTCCTACGAGCAGTACTTC. This encodes CASSLDSSYEQYF.